The rows below give T cell receptor beta chains drawn from one sample of a study of T cell responses to AZD1222 COVID-19 vaccine. Assay: immunoSEQ multiplex PCR; the TCRdb copy retains only in-frame clones and omits some. The data hold about 170,000 clones, with roughly 92% observed a single time. Sequencing was performed on peripheral blood, taken on day 0 of AZD1222 vaccination. The receptors shown here come from an adult in good health. Each CDR3 is given with its conserved first and last residue. D genes are given only for firm matches. Clone sizes are given selectively: once, few, many, or a class where the clone is expanded.

clone size: .
J gene: TRBJ1-1
D gene: .
V gene: TRBV19
CDR3 protein: CASSIGADPEAFF
CDR3 DNA: TGTGCCAGTAGTATAGGGGCGGACCCTGAAGCTTTCTTT

clone size: .
J gene: TRBJ2-2
D gene: TRBD1
V gene: TRBV29-1
CDR3 protein: CSAGTGGNTGELFF
CDR3 DNA: TGCAGCGCAGGGACAGGGGGAAACACCGGGGAGCTGTTTTTT

clone size: many
J gene: TRBJ1-5
D gene: .
V gene: TRBV7-8
CDR3 protein: CASSPAGGNQPQHF
CDR3 DNA: TGTGCCAGCAGCCCGGCCGGGGGCAATCAGCCCCAGCATTTT

clone size: .
J gene: TRBJ2-1
D gene: .
V gene: TRBV15
CDR3 protein: CATSRVPFLAPDEFF
CDR3 DNA: TGTGCCACCAGCAGAGTGCCGTTCCTAGCGCCGGACGAGTTCTTC

clone size: .
J gene: TRBJ2-3
D gene: .
V gene: TRBV7-2
CDR3 protein: CASSFTGDPRGTQYF
CDR3 DNA: TGTGCCAGCAGCTTTACGGGGGACCCCCGGGGTACGCAGTATTTT

clone size: .
J gene: TRBJ1-5
D gene: TRBD1
V gene: TRBV5-8
CDR3 protein: CASSRGQGRGNQPQHF
CDR3 DNA: TGTGCCAGCAGCCGGGGACAGGGACGGGGCAATCAGCCCCAGCATTTT

clone size: .
J gene: TRBJ2-1
D gene: TRBD2
V gene: TRBV27
CDR3 protein: CASSPFGLAGERNEQFF
CDR3 DNA: TGTGCCAGCAGCCCCTTCGGACTAGCGGGAGAAAGGAATGAGCAGTTCTTC

clone size: .
J gene: TRBJ2-3
D gene: TRBD2
V gene: TRBV11-2
CDR3 protein: CASSLLAGEDTQYF
CDR3 DNA: TGTGCCAGCAGCCTCCTAGCGGGGGAGGATACGCAGTATTTT

clone size: .
J gene: TRBJ2-7
D gene: .
V gene: TRBV7-9
CDR3 protein: CASSLTGKSEQYF
CDR3 DNA: TGTGCCAGCAGCTTAACAGGGAAATCTGAGCAGTACTTC

clone size: .
J gene: TRBJ2-3
D gene: .
V gene: TRBV5-4
CDR3 protein: CASSSVAKEGADTQYF
CDR3 DNA: TGTGCCAGCAGCTCGGTAGCGAAAGAGGGTGCAGATACGCAGTATTTT